This TCR beta chain originates from a study of monozygotic twins with inflammatory bowel disease. The CDR3 runs 19 residues. Germline values: CDR1 LGHNA, CDR2 YSLEER. A word on this clonotype: Antigen: not known.

Blood was collected, roughly 2.5 ml per donor. General study points: IBD patients showed reduced TCRbeta diversity (inverse Simpson) versus healthy co-twins.

Each sample's cDNA came from eight separate reactions. Template switching introduced UMIs that contain a 6-nucleotide sample barcode. TCRdb reanalyzed the 5' RACE reads and collapses them to one entry per CDR3 protein, without DNA. This table holds 330,000 or so distinct CDR3 sequences. Sequenced sample: blood. The chain uses TRBV4-3 and TRBJ2-6; TCRdb returns TRBD1, unconfirmable since there is no DNA. This clonotype originated in a human donor with ulcerative colitis or Crohn's disease, or a healthy co-twin of an affected twin (not recorded which). CDR3 loop: CASSHRPIGSGAGANVLTF.